This T cell receptor (beta chain) was sequenced during a study of cytomegalovirus exposure and HLA in healthy donors. Notes on the study in general: The listing of 150 to 200 TCR beta chains classed them as cytomegalovirus-associated.

The CDR3 consists of 17 residues. Trimming removed 0 bases at V and 2 bases at J, with 16 bases between. The germline V gene encodes CDR1 SGHRS and CDR2 YFSETQ. The donors were part of the validation cohort of 95 to 150 subjects. That cohort was separate from the first cohort, which comprised fewer than 800 subjects. Produced via immunoSEQ multiplex PCR; TCRdb's table is partial and in-frame only. The data show about 330,000 clones, 75% to 90% seen once. Concerning this clone itself: As yet, its antigen is unknown.

The origin of this receptor is a young woman in good health and CMV-seropositive. The chain has TRBV5-1 and TRBJ2-3, with a tentative D call TRBD2 (6 bases). The sample taken for sequencing was PBMCs. CDR3 sequence (DNA): TGCGCCAGCAGCTTGGGGCCTAGACTAGTGAACACAGATACGCAGTATTTT. It specifies CASSLGPRLVNTDTQYF.